One sample yielded the 6 T cell receptor beta chains listed below, sequenced in a study of cytomegalovirus exposure and HLA in healthy donors. PCR involved 60 Vbeta and 13 Jbeta primers. Libraries were prepared by immunoSEQ multiplex PCR; TCRdb keeps only in-frame clonotypes and omits some of them. Here the sample table reports around 80,000 clones. The sample was PBMCs. All receptors come from a man aged 40-55 years in good health and CMV-seronegative.

With regard to this clone: A junction end diverges from the germline sequence, so it may reflect a read error. The V and J genes are TRBV7-9 and TRBJ1-3, with D unclear. CDR1 and CDR2 (germline): SEHNR, FQNEAQ (reference sequence). This CDR3 has 13 amino acids. The CDR3 sequence: CAGRRSSGNTIYF. CDR3 coding DNA: TGTGCCGGCAGGAGGAGCTCTGGAAACACCATATATTTT.

The chain couples TRBV7-2 to TRBJ1-2; 9 positions match TRBD1. The CDR3 runs 14 residues. The junction had 4 bases not matched to a gene; V was cut back by 4 bases and J by 4 bases. Per germline, CDR1 SGHTA and CDR2 FQGNSA. CDR3 bases: TGTGCCAGCAGCTATGGGACAGGGCGCTATGGCTACACCTTC. It specifies CASSYGTGRYGYTF.

The chain couples TRBV7-9 to TRBJ1-1; TRBD1 might be the D (6 bases). From germline, CDR1 is SEHNR and CDR2 FQNEAQ (reference sequence). This CDR3 is 14 amino acids long. V was trimmed by 1 base and J by 1 base, leaving 7 bases between them. CDR3 in amino acids: CASSLGGGNTEAFF. The CDR3 coding sequence is TGTGCCAGCAGCTTAGGAGGGGGGAACACTGAAGCTTTCTTT.

Details on this clone: Other DNA sequences from this sample encode an identical CDR3 as well. The rearrangement uses TRBV7-2 and TRBJ1-1; possible D gene TRBD1, 6 bases. The germline V and J ends were trimmed by 5 bases and 1 base, with 8 bases remaining between them. CDR3 length equals 13 residues. CDR1 is SGHTA and CDR2 is FQGNSA in the germline V gene. The CDR3 DNA is TGTGCCAGCAGCCTACAGGGGAACACTGAAGCTTTCTTT. Residues: CASSLQGNTEAFF.

The chain couples TRBV27 to TRBJ2-4; 10 bases map to TRBD1. This CDR3 is 14 amino acids long. With V trimmed by 6 bases and J by 9 bases, 8 bases remained unmatched. In germline, CDR1 is MNHEY, CDR2 SMNVEV (reference sequence). The CDR3 here is CASSRDRGVGIQYF. CDR3 DNA: TGTGCCAGCAGCCGGGACAGGGGCGTGGGCATTCAGTACTTC.

The V and J genes are TRBV2 and TRBJ1-2; no clear D gene. The V gene lost 1 base and the J gene lost 7 bases, with 7 bases spanning the gap. This CDR3 spans 12 amino acids. Per the germline V gene, CDR1 is SNHLY and CDR2 is FYNNEI. CDR3 nucleotides: TGTGCCAGCAGTGAAGGGCGGGTTGGCTACACCTTC. This encodes CASSEGRVGYTF.